This TCR beta chain emerged from a study of OX40 agonist ivuxolimab in advanced cancers. Background on the whole study: Ivuxolimab was a fully human IgG2 agonistic monoclonal antibody targeting the costimulatory receptor OX40 (CD134). Intravenous ivuxolimab was administered to patients every 2 weeks at six dose levels: 0.01, 0.1, 0.3, 1.5, 3 and 10 mg/kg. Among the roughly 52 dose-escalation patients, approximately 20 had hepatocellular carcinoma, roughly 15 melanoma, 9 renal cell carcinoma and 9 head and neck cancer. In the dose-escalation cohort, around four fifths of patients were male, and the mean age was approximately 55 years, with a range of about 20 to 90. Patients were allowed to have had prior anti-PD-1, anti-PD-L1 or anti-CTLA-4 therapy, and 30% to 50% of the dose-escalation patients had previously received checkpoint inhibitors. Partial responses occurred in three dose-escalation patients, of whom one had hepatocellular carcinoma and two had cutaneous melanoma. The purpose of peripheral TCRbeta sequencing was to test whether ivuxolimab changed TCR sequence diversity and led to clonal T-cell expansion. The monotherapy dose-escalation portion (N ≈ 55 patients) of the phase I ivuxolimab trial is reported in the paper. The paper as a whole reports these results and caveats: After ivuxolimab, more expanded clones were found on average in CD8+ T cells than in CD4+ T cells. At doses from 0.1 to 3.0 mg/kg, clonal expansion was seen in both CD4+ and CD8+ blood T cells between baseline and week 6. Low levels of normalized T-cell clonal expansion were also seen in some patients who did not respond. In the 0.1-3.0 mg/kg groups, partial responders were among the patients with the lowest normalized peripheral clonal expansion, particularly in CD8+ T cells. Which antigens the clonally expanded peripheral T cells were specific for was not determined.

Reading the germline V gene gives CDR1 MDHEN and CDR2 SYDVKM. Between the V and J ends, shortened by 8 bases and 10 bases respectively, the junction contains 16 bases. The CDR3, from cysteine to phenylalanine, totals 12 residues. Here the CDR3 DNA is all that survives: 36 bases in frame from base 1. Patients with a history of autoimmune disease or receiving systemic immunosuppression were excluded from the trial. In every dose cohort, peripheral blood was drawn for TCR sequencing at baseline, cycle 4 day 1, and cycle 7 day 1. Samples were obtained from an open-label, multicenter, first-in-human phase I dose-escalation trial of ivuxolimab. Adults with locally advanced or metastatic melanoma, renal cell, hepatocellular, or head and neck squamous cell carcinoma were enrolled in the trial. Before TCR sequencing, CD4+ and CD8+ T cells were separately sorted from peripheral blood. To sequence the TCRbeta CDR3 region, genomic DNA was isolated from the sorted cells. The immunoSEQ Assay was used to sequence the TCRbeta CDR3 regions. TCRdb mirrors the immuneACCESS table, restricted to in-frame sequences. Some clones are absent from its copies; in checked studies, under half trace to an unresolved V gene, and the reason for the others is unknown. The sample table contains tens of thousands of clones; only one count was recorded for about 90% of them. Together, the top ten hold about 2% of the sample.

Remarks on this clone: It lacks a known antigen. Base-call qualities are not available, and no considerably larger clone is one nucleotide away.

The sequence was collected from an adult with an advanced solid tumor such as melanoma, head and neck, liver or kidney cancer. The source material was CD4+ or CD8+ T cells sorted from blood, sampled in a trial of the OX40 agonist ivuxolimab. This chain joins TRBV28 to TRBJ2-3; the D segment could be TRBD2, given 5 matching bases. The CDR3 region: CASGEGASSQYF. The base sequence is TGTGCCAGCGGTGAGGGAGCCTCCTCGCAGTATTTT.